One sample yielded the 2 T cell receptor beta chains listed below, sequenced in a study of shared clonotypes between healthy human individuals. Here immunoSEQ multiplex PCR was the method, and the copy in TCRdb shows in-frame clones only, minus some. The sample has 550,000 to 600,000 clones, roughly four fifths seen once. Source material: PBMCs. The receptors here all came from a woman in her 40s in good health. Some clones in this sample may be carry-over from other donors' samples.

The chain couples TRBV2 to TRBJ2-6; weak D call: TRBD1 (6 bases). The germline V and J ends were trimmed by 8 bases and 1 base, with 9 bases remaining between them. The CDR3 is 14 residues long. Germline CDR1 SNHLY, CDR2 FYNNEI. The CDR3 nucleotides read TGTGCCAGCCACAGGGAATCTGGGGCCAACGTCCTGACTTTC. Translation gives CASHRESGANVLTF.

The chain employs TRBV14 and TRBJ1-1; the D is unclear. Germline V lookup: CDR1 SGHDN, CDR2 FVKESK. The CDR3 spans 15 residues. V lost 4 bases and J lost 0, with 12 bases in between. DNA of the CDR3: TGTGCCAGCAGCCCCTGGGAATTTATGAACACTGAAGCTTTCTTT. As protein: CASSPWEFMNTEAFF.